This T cell receptor beta chain was documented in a study of blood T cells in healthy people across ages. In germline, CDR1 is SQVTM, CDR2 ANQGSEA. Trimming pared 7 bases from V and 5 bases from J, leaving 18 bases between. The CDR3 loop spans 13 amino acids. Per sample, a minimum of 6.5 million PBMCs were isolated. It was with a sample-barcoded 5' primer and a J-beta primer mix that a second PCR of roughly 7 to 12 cycles was run. TCRdb redid the calling of the 5' RACE reads with MiXCR, one entry per CDR3 protein. The repertoire includes hundreds of thousands of distinct CDR3 sequences, nearly 60% of them detected once, and around 20% sits in the top ten.

This chain uses TRBV29-1 with TRBJ2-7; D gene uncertain. Sequenced: blood. The clonotype originates from a man aged 25-45 years in good health. Here the CDR3 DNA reads TGCAGCGGCCGTCTGGGGTTGTGGGACGAGCAGTACTTC. It encodes CSGRLGLWDEQYF.